The text below deals with one TCR beta chain. This entry belongs to a study of beta chain features in type 1 diabetes. J gave up 2 bases and V 5 bases, and 9 bases lay outside the gene matches. The CDR3 runs to 16 residues. Per the germline V gene, CDR1 is MNHEY and CDR2 is SMNVEV (reference sequence). Expressed TCRB transcripts were sequenced after all isolated RNA was converted to cDNA. Some clones are missing from TCRdb's copy, which holds only in-frame ones; the method was immunoSEQ multiplex PCR. The sample records a few hundred thousand clones, 25% to 35% being singletons. V gene TRBV27 combines with J gene TRBJ2-3; TRBD2 aligns across 8 bases. This TCR was sampled from a man aged 25-45 years in good health. The sample comprised central memory CD4+ T cells from blood. The CDR3 here is CASSPVRLANTDTQYF. CDR3 DNA: TGTGCCAGCAGTCCCGTCCGACTAGCGAACACAGATACGCAGTATTTT.